The 15 T cell receptor beta chains listed next were all sequenced from one sample in a study of blood T cell repertoires in COVID-19. Some clones are missing from TCRdb's copy, which holds only in-frame ones; the method was immunoSEQ multiplex PCR. Seen here are 60,000 to 75,000 clones, roughly 86% observed once, and the top ten hold less than 8%. Specimen: peripheral blood. Receptor source: a man between 60 and 75 years old with acute or convalescent COVID-19.

CDR3 region: CASTLTGLSYEQYF. In DNA, the CDR3 is TGTGCCAGCACCTTGACAGGACTCTCCTACGAGCAGTACTTC. This chain links TRBV2 with TRBJ2-7, with D tentatively TRBD1 (6 bases). This CDR3 is built from 14 residues. Trimming pared 7 bases from V and 0 bases from J, leaving 13 bases between. The germline V gene has CDR1 SNHLY and CDR2 FYNNEI.

V gene TRBV6-2 or TRBV6-3 combines with J gene TRBJ2-5; 13 bases line up with TRBD2. Germline V gene data show CDR1 as MNHEY and CDR2 as SVGEGT. V was clipped by 5 bases and J by 0 bases; unmatched bases: 3. There are 16 residues in the CDR3. DNA of the CDR3: TGTGCCAGCAGTCACGGACTAGCGGGGGACCAAGAGACCCAGTACTTC. It codes for CASSHGLAGDQETQYF.

The chain employs TRBV12-3 or TRBV12-4 and TRBJ2-1; 7 positions match TRBD2. The CDR3 is 12 residues long. Unmatched junction bases numbered 2, after V lost 4 bases and J lost 8 bases. The CDR3 DNA follows: TGTGCCAGCAGTTGGGGGGGAGATGAGCAGTTCTTC. Encoded protein: CASSWGGDEQFF.

This rearrangement joins TRBV1 to TRBJ2-1; whether TRBD1, the table's D call, matches the DNA was not checked. TRBV1 is recorded as a pseudogene. The CDR3 consists of 17 residues. DNA for the CDR3: TGCACCAGCAGCCATCAGGACAGGGGTCACTTTTACAATGAGCAGTTCTTC. Its translation is CTSSHQDRGHFYNEQFF.

The V call is TRBV30, the J call TRBJ2-7, with a weak D call TRBD1 (6 bases). The V end lost 3 bases, the J end lost 1 base, and 10 bases lay between the germline ends. The germline V gene encodes CDR1 GTSNPN and CDR2 SVGIG (reference sequence). This CDR3 region has 13 residues. The CDR3 sequence: CAWRTGNSYEQYF. CDR3 coding DNA: TGTGCCTGGAGGACAGGAAATTCCTACGAGCAGTACTTC.

CDR3 region: CASSLSRGYTF. CDR3 nucleotides: TGTGCCAGCAGTCTCTCGAGGGGCTACACCTTC. The V and J genes are TRBV6-2 or TRBV6-3 and TRBJ1-2; D is unclear. CDR3 length: 11 residues. Germline V gives CDR1 MNHEY, CDR2 SVGEGT. Trimming pared 5 bases from V and 8 bases from J, leaving 9 bases between.

The chain joins TRBV7-2 to TRBJ2-1, with 10 nucleotides matching TRBD2. The germline CDR1 and CDR2 sequences are SGHTA and FQGNSA. Trimming cost V 0 bases and J 1 base; bases outside gene matches: 0. The CDR3 has 16 residues. The CDR3 loop reads CASSLASGGSYNEQFF. The CDR3 coding sequence is TGTGCCAGCAGCTTAGCTAGCGGGGGGTCCTACAATGAGCAGTTCTTC.

This clone was picked up one time. The V gene is TRBV25-1, the J gene TRBJ2-7, with 11 bases identical to TRBD1. V was pared by 6 bases and J by 2 bases, with 6 bases of the junction left unmatched. Germline CDR1 MGHDK, CDR2 SYGVNS. The CDR3 covers 15 residues. CDR3 in DNA: TGTGCCAGCAGAGAACCGGGACAGGGGGCCTACGAGCAGTACTTC. Protein: CASREPGQGAYEQYF.

This clone turned up a few times. The chain is built from TRBV19 and TRBJ1-5; 8 bases are a match to TRBD1. V gave up 9 bases and J gave up 7 bases; unmatched junction bases: 11. Germline V lookup: CDR1 LNHDA, CDR2 SQIVND (reference sequence). The CDR3 has 14 amino acids. CDR3 sequence: CASGTQGARQPQHF. DNA of the CDR3: TGTGCCAGCGGGACCCAGGGGGCCCGGCAGCCCCAGCATTTT.

V is TRBV7-3 and J is TRBJ1-1; a possible D gene is TRBD1 (5 bases). Germline loops: CDR1 SGHTA, CDR2 FQGTGA. This CDR3 spans 13 amino acids. The V and J ends lost 5 bases and 5 bases respectively, with 12 bases between them. The CDR3 here is CASSRRGDTEAFF. The CDR3 nucleotides are TGTGCCAGCAGCCGTCGGGGGGATACTGAAGCTTTCTTT.

The rearrangement uses TRBV20-1 and TRBJ1-4; 9 nucleotides match TRBD1. V lost 3 bases to trimming and J lost 7 bases; unmatched junction nucleotides: 9. CDR3 length: 15 residues. Per the germline V gene, CDR1 is DFQATT and CDR2 is SNEGSKA (reference sequence). CDR3 DNA sequence: TGCAGTGCTAGTGGACCGGGGACAGGGACTGAAAAACTGTTTTTT. Translation gives CSASGPGTGTEKLFF.

The sample holds a few counts of this clone. The CDR3: CASSVRRGQVSGANVLTF. In DNA, the CDR3 is TGTGCCAGCAGCGTCCGCCGGGGACAGGTCTCTGGGGCCAACGTCCTGACTTTC. This chain connects TRBV11-2 to TRBJ2-6, with 8 nucleotides matching TRBD1. CDR1 is SGHAT and CDR2 is FQNNGV in the germline V gene. This CDR3 region has 18 residues. The V and J ends lost 5 bases and 0 bases, in that order; junction bases with no gene match: 9.

The sample holds a few counts of this clone. The chain is built from TRBV30 and TRBJ1-5; D unclear. Trimming removed 1 base from V and 7 bases from J, with 8 bases in between. This CDR3 spans 12 amino acids. Germline V gene data show CDR1 as GTSNPN and CDR2 as SVGIG (reference sequence). CDR3 sequence: CAWSASGQPQHF. The CDR3 DNA is TGTGCCTGGAGTGCCTCCGGGCAGCCCCAGCATTTT.

The gene calls are TRBV5-4 and TRBJ2-5, with D possibly matching TRBD2 (5 bases). Per the germline V gene, CDR1 is SGHNT and CDR2 is YYREEE (reference sequence). This CDR3 spans 16 amino acids. The germline V and J ends were trimmed by 0 bases and 5 bases, with 17 bases remaining between them. The DNA for the CDR3 is TGTGCCAGCAGCTTGGGATCTAGCTCGGGTGCTGAGACCCAGTACTTC. The encoded protein is CASSLGSSSGAETQYF.

The chain links TRBV27 to TRBJ2-1; TRBD1 aligns across 8 bases. V lost 5 bases and J lost 4; bases outside the gene matches: 10. This CDR3 region has 16 residues. Germline loops: CDR1 MNHEY, CDR2 SMNVEV (reference sequence). The CDR3 reads CASSDSTGALYNEQFF. The DNA of the CDR3 is TGTGCCAGCAGTGACTCGACAGGGGCCCTTTACAATGAGCAGTTCTTC.